In its sample, the clone carrying this T cell receptor beta chain was seen once. These data come from a study of control samples from healthy donors and cancer patients. This CDR3 region has 18 residues. Germline CDR1 reads KGHSH; CDR2 reads LQKENI. The V gene end was trimmed by 4 bases and the J gene end by 3 bases; junction bases not matched to a gene: 12. The table came from immunoSEQ multiplex PCR; TCRdb's copy has only in-frame clones and leaves some out. The sample yields 70,000 to 100,000 clones, 85% to 90% seen once. This chain connects TRBV18 to TRBJ2-3; 11 nucleotides match TRBD2. The sequence was obtained from a woman aged 55-69 years in good health. The sequenced material came from blood. Here the CDR3 reads CASSRLAGPVPETDTQYF. CDR3 in DNA: TGTGCCAGCTCACGACTAGCGGGGCCTGTCCCGGAAACAGATACGCAGTATTTT.